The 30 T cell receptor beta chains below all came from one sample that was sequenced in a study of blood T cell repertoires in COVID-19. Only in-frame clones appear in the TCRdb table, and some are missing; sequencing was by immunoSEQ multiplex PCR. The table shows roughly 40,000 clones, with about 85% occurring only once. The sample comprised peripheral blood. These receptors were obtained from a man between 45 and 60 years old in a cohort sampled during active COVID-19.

Written as DNA, the CDR3 is TGCGCCAGCAGCACTCCGGGACTAGCGGGGGGCGACATCTACGAGCAGTACTTC. This encodes CASSTPGLAGGDIYEQYF. The V and J genes are TRBV5-1 and TRBJ2-7, with 15 positions matching TRBD2. In germline, CDR1 is SGHRS, CDR2 YFSETQ. V shed 4 bases, J shed 3 bases, and the junction held 11 bases outside the gene matches. There are 18 residues in the CDR3. Combining the CDR3 with reference TRBV5-1 and TRBJ2-7 gives the whole variable domain KAGVTQTPRYLIKTRGQQVTLSCSPISGHRSVSWYQQTPGQGLQFLFEYFSETQRNKGNFPGRFSGRQFSNSRSEMNVSTLELGDSALYLCASSTPGLAGGDIYEQYFGPGTRLTVT.

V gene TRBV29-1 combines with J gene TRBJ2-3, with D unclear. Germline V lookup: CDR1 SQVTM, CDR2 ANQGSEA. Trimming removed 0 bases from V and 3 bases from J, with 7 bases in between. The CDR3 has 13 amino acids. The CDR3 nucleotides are TGCAGCGTTGAAGATGGAGAGACAGATACGCAGTATTTT. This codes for CSVEDGETDTQYF.

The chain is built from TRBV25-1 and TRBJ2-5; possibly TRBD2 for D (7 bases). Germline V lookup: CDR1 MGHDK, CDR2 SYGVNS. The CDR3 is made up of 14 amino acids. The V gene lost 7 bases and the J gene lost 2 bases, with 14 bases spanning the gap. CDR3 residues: CASKKRGGQETQYF. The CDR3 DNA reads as TGTGCCAGCAAAAAAAGGGGGGGGCAAGAGACCCAGTACTTC.

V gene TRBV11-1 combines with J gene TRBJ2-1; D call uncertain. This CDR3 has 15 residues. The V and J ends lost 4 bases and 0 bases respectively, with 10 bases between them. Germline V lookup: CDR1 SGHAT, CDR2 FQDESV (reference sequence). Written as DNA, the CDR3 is TGTGCCAGCAGCTCTACTGTGAGCTCCTACAATGAGCAGTTCTTC. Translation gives CASSSTVSSYNEQFF. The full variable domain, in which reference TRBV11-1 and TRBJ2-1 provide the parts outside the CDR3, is EAEVAQSPRYKITEKSQAVAFWCDPISGHATLYWYRQILGQGPELLVQFQDESVVDDSQLPKDRFSAERLKGVDSTLKIQPAELGDSAMYLCASSSTVSSYNEQFFGPGTRLTVL.

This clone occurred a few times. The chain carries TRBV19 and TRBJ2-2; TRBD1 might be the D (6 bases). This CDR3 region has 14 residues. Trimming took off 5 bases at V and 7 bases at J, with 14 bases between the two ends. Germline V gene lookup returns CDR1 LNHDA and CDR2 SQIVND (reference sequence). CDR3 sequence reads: CASSQVNRDGELFF. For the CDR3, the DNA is TGTGCCAGTAGTCAAGTTAACAGGGACGGGGAGCTGTTTTTT.

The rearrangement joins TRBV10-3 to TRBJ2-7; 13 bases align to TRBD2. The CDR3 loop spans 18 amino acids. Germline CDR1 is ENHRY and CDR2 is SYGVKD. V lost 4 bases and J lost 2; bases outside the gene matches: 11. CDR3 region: CAISGTSGRARHPYEQYV. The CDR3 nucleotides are TGTGCCATCAGTGGGACTAGCGGGAGAGCCAGGCATCCCTACGAGCAGTACGTC.

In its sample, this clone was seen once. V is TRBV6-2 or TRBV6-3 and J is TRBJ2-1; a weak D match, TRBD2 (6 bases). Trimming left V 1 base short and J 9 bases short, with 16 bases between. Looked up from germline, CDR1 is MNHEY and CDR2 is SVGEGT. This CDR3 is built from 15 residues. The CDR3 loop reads CASSYLAGSLGEQFF. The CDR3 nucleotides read TGTGCCAGCAGTTACTTGGCGGGAAGCCTAGGTGAGCAGTTCTTC.

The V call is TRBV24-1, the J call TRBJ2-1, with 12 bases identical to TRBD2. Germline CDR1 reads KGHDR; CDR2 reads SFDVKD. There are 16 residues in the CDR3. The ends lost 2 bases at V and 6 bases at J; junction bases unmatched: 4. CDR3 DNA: TGTGCCACCAGTGATTGGGCTAGCGGGAGGGCCAATGAGCAGTTCTTC. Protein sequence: CATSDWASGRANEQFF.

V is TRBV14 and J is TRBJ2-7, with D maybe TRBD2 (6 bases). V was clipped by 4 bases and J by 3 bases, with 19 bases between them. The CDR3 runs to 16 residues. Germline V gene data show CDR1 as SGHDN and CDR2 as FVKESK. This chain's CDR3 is CASSPGTLRRGYEQYF. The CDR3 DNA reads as TGTGCCAGCAGCCCTGGGACCCTCCGGAGGGGCTACGAGCAGTACTTC.

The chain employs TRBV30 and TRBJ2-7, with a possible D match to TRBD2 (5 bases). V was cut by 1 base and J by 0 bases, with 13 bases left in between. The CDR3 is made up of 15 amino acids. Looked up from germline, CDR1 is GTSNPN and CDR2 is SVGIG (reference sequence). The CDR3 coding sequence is TGTGCCTGGAGTGACGGAGGACTCCACTCCTACGAGCAGTACTTC. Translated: CAWSDGGLHSYEQYF. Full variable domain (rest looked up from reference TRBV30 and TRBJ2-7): SQTIHQWPATLVQPVGSPLSLECTVEGTSNPNLYWYRQAAGRGLQLLFYSVGIGQISSEVPQNLSASRPQDRQFILSSKKLLLSDSGFYLCAWSDGGLHSYEQYFGPGTRLTVT.

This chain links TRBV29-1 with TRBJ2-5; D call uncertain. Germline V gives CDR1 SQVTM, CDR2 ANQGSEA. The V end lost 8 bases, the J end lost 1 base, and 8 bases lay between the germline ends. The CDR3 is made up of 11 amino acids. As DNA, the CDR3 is TGCAGCTCAGACACCCAAGAGACCCAGTACTTC. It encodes CSSDTQETQYF. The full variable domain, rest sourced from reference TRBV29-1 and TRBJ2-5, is SAVISQKPSRDICQRGTSLTIQCQVDSQVTMMFWYRQQPGQSLTLIATANQGSEATYESGFVIDKFPISRPNLTFSTLTVSNMSPEDSSIYLCSSDTQETQYFGPGTRLLVL.

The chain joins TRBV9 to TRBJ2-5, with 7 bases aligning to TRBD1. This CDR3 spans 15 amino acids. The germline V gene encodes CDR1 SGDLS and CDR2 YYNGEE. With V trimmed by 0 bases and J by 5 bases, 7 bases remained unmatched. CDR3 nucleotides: TGTGCCAGCAGCGTAGAACCGACAGGGTACGAGACCCAGTACTTC. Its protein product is CASSVEPTGYETQYF.

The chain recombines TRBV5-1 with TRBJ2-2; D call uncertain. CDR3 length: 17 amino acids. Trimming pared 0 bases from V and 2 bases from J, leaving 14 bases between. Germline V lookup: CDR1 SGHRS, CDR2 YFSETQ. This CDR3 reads CASSLDSRPKNTGELFF. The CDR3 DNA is TGCGCCAGCAGCTTGGATTCTAGGCCCAAAAACACCGGGGAGCTGTTTTTT.

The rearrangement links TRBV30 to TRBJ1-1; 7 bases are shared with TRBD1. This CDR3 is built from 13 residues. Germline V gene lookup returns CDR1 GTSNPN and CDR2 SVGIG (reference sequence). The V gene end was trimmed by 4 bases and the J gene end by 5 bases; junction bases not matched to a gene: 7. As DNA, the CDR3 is TGTGCCTGGAATAGGGGGCGGTTGACTGAAGCTTTCTTT. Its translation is CAWNRGRLTEAFF.

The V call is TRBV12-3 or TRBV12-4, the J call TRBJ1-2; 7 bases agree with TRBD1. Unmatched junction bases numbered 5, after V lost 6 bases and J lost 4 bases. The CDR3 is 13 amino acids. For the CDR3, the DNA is TGTGCCAGCAGCTCAGGGACAGTCTATGGCTACACCTTC. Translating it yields CASSSGTVYGYTF.

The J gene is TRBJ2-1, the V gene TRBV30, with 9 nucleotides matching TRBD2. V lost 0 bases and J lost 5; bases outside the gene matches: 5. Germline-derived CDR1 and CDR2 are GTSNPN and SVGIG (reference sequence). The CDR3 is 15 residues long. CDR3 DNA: TGTGCCTGGAGTGTTGAGCGGGGGGCGCACAATGAGCAGTTCTTC. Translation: CAWSVERGAHNEQFF.

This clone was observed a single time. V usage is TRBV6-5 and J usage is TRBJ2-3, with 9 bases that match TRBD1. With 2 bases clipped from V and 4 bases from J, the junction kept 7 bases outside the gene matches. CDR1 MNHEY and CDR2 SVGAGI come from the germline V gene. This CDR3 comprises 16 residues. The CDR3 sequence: CASSYQTGGIADTQYF. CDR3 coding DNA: TGTGCCAGCAGTTACCAGACAGGGGGGATTGCAGATACGCAGTATTTT.

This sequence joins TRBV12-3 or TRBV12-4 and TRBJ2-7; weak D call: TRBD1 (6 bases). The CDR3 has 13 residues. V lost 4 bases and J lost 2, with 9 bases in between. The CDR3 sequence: CASSSDRTYEQYV. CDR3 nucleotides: TGTGCCAGCAGTTCCGACAGGACCTACGAGCAGTACGTC.

CDR3 sequence reads: CASSLGASYTF. The CDR3 DNA follows: TGCGCCAGCAGCTTGGGGGCTAGCTACACCTTC. The chain is built from TRBV5-1 and TRBJ1-2; D is undetermined. CDR3 length equals 11 residues. The V and J ends lost 0 bases and 9 bases respectively, with 6 bases between them. Per the germline V gene, CDR1 is SGHRS and CDR2 is YFSETQ.

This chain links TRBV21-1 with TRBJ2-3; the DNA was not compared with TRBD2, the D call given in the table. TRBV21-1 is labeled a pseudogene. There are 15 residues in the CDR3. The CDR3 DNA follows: TGTGCCAGCGGCCCCGCGGTGCGGGAGGGAGATACGCAGTATTTT. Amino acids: CASGPAVREGDTQYF.

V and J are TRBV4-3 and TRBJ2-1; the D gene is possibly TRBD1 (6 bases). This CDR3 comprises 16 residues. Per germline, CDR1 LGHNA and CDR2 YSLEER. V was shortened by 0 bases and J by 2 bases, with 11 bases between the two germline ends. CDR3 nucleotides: TGCGCCAGCAGCCAAGATTCGGCAGGGGCCTACAATGAGCAGTTCTTC. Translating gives CASSQDSAGAYNEQFF.

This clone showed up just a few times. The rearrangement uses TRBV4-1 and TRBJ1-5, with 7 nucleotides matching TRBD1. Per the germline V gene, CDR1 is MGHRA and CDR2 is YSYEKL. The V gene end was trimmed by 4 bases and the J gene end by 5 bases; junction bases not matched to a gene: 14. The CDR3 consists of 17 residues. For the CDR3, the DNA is TGCGCCAGCAGCCTCATTATGGGCGGGACAGAGTATCAGCCCCAGCATTTT. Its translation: CASSLIMGGTEYQPQHF.

CDR3 nucleotide sequence: TGTGCCAGCAGTGGACCGGAGGGGGAGACCCAGTACTTC. This gives the protein CASSGPEGETQYF. The chain is built from TRBV12-3 or TRBV12-4 and TRBJ2-5; a weak D match, TRBD2 (6 bases). The CDR3 extends over 13 amino acids. Trimming pared 5 bases from V and 5 bases from J, leaving 12 bases between.

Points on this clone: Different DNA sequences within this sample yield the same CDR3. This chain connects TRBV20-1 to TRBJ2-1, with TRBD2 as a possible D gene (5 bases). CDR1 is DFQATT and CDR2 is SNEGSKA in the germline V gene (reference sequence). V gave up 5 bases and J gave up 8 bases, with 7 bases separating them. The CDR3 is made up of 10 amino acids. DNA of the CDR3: TGCAGTGCTTTGGAGGATGAGCAGTTCTTC. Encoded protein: CSALEDEQFF.

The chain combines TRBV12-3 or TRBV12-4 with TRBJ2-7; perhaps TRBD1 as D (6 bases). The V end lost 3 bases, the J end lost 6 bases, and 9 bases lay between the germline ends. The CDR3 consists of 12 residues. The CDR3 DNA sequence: TGTGCCAGCAGTTTGGGGGCAGGCGAGCAGTACGTC. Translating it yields CASSLGAGEQYV.

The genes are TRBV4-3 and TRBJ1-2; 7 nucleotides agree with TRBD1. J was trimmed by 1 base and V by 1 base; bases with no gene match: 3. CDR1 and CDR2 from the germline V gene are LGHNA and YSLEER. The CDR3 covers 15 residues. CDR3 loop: CASSQGQGLNYGYTF. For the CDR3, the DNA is TGCGCCAGCAGCCAAGGACAGGGCCTTAACTATGGCTACACCTTC.

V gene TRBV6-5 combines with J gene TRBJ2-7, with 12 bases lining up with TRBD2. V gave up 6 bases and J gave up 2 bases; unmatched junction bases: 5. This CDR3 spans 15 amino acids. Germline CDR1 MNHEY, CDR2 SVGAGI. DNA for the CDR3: TGTGCCAGCAGACAACTAGCGGGGGGCGCCTACGAGCAGTACTTC. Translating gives CASRQLAGGAYEQYF.

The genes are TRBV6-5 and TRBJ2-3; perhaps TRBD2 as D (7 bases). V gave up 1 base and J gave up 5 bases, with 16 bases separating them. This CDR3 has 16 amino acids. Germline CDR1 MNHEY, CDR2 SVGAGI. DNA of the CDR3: TGTGCCAGCAGTTACTTAAGGGGGGGGGCCTTAGATACGCAGTATTTT. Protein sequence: CASSYLRGGALDTQYF.

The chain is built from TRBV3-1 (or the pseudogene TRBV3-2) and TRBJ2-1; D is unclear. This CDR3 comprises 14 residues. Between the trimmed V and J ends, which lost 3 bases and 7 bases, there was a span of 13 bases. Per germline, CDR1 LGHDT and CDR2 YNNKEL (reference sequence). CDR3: CASSHVTGANEQFF. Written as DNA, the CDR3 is TGTGCCAGCAGCCACGTAACTGGAGCGAATGAGCAGTTCTTC.

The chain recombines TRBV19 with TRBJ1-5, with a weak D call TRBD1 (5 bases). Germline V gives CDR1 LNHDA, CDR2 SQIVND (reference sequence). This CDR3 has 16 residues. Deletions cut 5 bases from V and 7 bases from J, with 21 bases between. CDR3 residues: CASSPSTRAEGQPQHF. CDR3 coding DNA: TGTGCCAGTAGTCCCTCCACCAGGGCGGAGGGGCAGCCCCAGCATTTT.